The 26 T cell receptor beta chains reported below all come from one sample, sequenced in a study of T-cell memory formation after mild COVID-19. TCRdb reanalysed the 5' RACE reads using MiXCR and keeps one entry per CDR3 protein. The sample yields about 620,000 distinct CDR3 sequences, under 20% seen once. Sequenced sample: PBMCs or a T cell subset sorted from them (not recorded which). The receptors originated from an adult woman who had mild COVID-19 (a few samples of this study predate the infection). Cell type and time point are not known.

This clonotype was counted between two and nine times. The V call is TRBV6-2 or TRBV6-3, the J call TRBJ1-5; 9 positions agree with TRBD1. CDR1 and CDR2 from the germline V gene are MNHEY and SVGEGT. Trimming cost V 8 bases and J 3 bases; bases outside gene matches: 11. The length of the CDR3 is 16 residues. The CDR3: CASEAGTGNFNQPQHF. The CDR3 region has the DNA TGTGCCAGCGAGGCCGGGACAGGGAACTTCAATCAGCCCCAGCATTTT.

V and J are TRBV2 and TRBJ1-1; D is possibly TRBD1 (5 bases). CDR3 size: 13 residues. Per the germline V gene, CDR1 is SNHLY and CDR2 is FYNNEI. V dropped 4 bases and J dropped 1 base, with 7 bases sitting between them. CDR3 residues: CASSAQENTEAFF. In nucleotides, the CDR3 is TGTGCCAGCAGTGCACAGGAGAACACTGAAGCTTTCTTT.

This clonotype was seen at least ten times. The chain uses TRBV27 and TRBJ2-6; D uncertain. This CDR3 has 14 residues. CDR1 is MNHEY and CDR2 is SMNVEV in the germline V gene (reference sequence). V dropped 5 bases and J dropped 0 bases, with 5 bases sitting between them. Here the CDR3 DNA reads TGTGCCAGCAGTCCTAGCTCTGGGGCCAACGTCCTGACTTTC. Amino acid sequence: CASSPSSGANVLTF.

This clonotype was detected a few times. The rearrangement links TRBV29-1 to TRBJ2-7, with 8 nucleotides matching TRBD1. The CDR3 consists of 14 residues. J lost 4 bases, V lost 0 bases, and 5 bases had no gene match. Germline V gene lookup returns CDR1 SQVTM and CDR2 ANQGSEA. This CDR3 reads CSVEDPRTGYEQYF. In DNA form, the CDR3 reads TGCAGCGTTGAAGACCCCCGGACAGGGTACGAGCAGTACTTC.

This rearrangement joins TRBV12-3 or TRBV12-4 to TRBJ2-3, with TRBD1 identical over 8 bases. This CDR3 has 15 residues. V lost 3 bases and J lost 2; bases outside the gene matches: 4. CDR3 protein: CASSLSGGNTDTQYF. CDR3 sequence (DNA): TGTGCCAGCAGTTTGTCAGGGGGCAACACAGATACGCAGTATTTT.

This clonotype was observed a handful of times. This chain links TRBV28 with TRBJ2-1; 14 bases align to TRBD2. V was clipped by 6 bases and J by 2 bases; unmatched bases: 3. Germline CDR1 and CDR2: MDHEN and SYDVKM. The CDR3 contains 16 residues. CDR3 sequence (DNA): TGTGCCAGCAGGGCGGGACTAGCGGGGGCCTACAATGAGCAGTTCTTC. Translation gives CASRAGLAGAYNEQFF.

The V gene is TRBV19, the J gene TRBJ2-3; D is unresolved. V gave up 6 bases and J gave up 0 bases, with 7 bases separating them. Germline CDR1 LNHDA, CDR2 SQIVND (reference sequence). This CDR3 region has 13 residues. The CDR3 region has the DNA TGTGCCAGTAGAAAAAGTAGCACAGATACGCAGTATTTT. It specifies CASRKSSTDTQYF.

This CDR3 is CASSGQGWTEAFF. CDR3 in DNA: TGTGCCAGCAGTGGACAGGGTTGGACTGAAGCTTTCTTT. The chain carries TRBV12-3 or TRBV12-4 and TRBJ1-1; 8 bases fit TRBD1. This CDR3 comprises 13 residues. V was clipped by 5 bases and J by 5 bases; unmatched bases: 4.

This clonotype was detected only a few times. The chain combines TRBV7-3 with TRBJ2-1, with TRBD2 matching over 9 bases. CDR1 SGHTA and CDR2 FQGTGA come from the germline V gene. J gave up 7 bases and V 5 bases, and 9 bases lay outside the gene matches. The CDR3 covers 15 residues. The CDR3 spells CASSPRGGAGNEQFF. CDR3 sequence (DNA): TGTGCCAGCAGCCCGCGCGGGGGGGCCGGGAATGAGCAGTTCTTC. The entire variable domain, with the rest obtained from reference TRBV7-3 and TRBJ2-1, is as follows: GAGVSQTPSNKVTEKGKYVELRCDPISGHTALYWYRQSLGQGPEFLIYFQGTGAADDSGLPNDRFFAVRPEGSVSTLKIQRTERGDSAVYLCASSPRGGAGNEQFFGPGTRLTVL.

The rearrangement links TRBV30 to TRBJ2-3, with 8 bases aligning to TRBD2. Looked up from germline, CDR1 is GTSNPN and CDR2 is SVGIG (reference sequence). The length of the CDR3 is 14 residues. The ends lost 4 bases at V and 4 bases at J; junction bases unmatched: 7. CDR3 nucleotide sequence: TGTGCCTGGAAGGCGGGAGGAGATGCAGATACGCAGTATTTT. Translated, it gives CAWKAGGDADTQYF.

This chain uses TRBV7-3 with TRBJ2-2; 10 positions agree with TRBD1. V was clipped by 5 bases and J by 7 bases; unmatched bases: 10. The germline gives CDR1 SGHTA, CDR2 FQGTGA. The CDR3 is made up of 16 amino acids. The DNA for the CDR3 is TGTGCCAGCAGCGCGAACCGGGACAGGGGCAACGGGGAGCTGTTTTTT. It specifies CASSANRDRGNGELFF.

The chain employs TRBV12-3 or TRBV12-4 and TRBJ2-1; TRBD2 matches at 13 bases. CDR3 length: 15 residues. The V and J ends lost 7 bases and 7 bases, in that order; junction bases with no gene match: 7. The CDR3 DNA reads TGTGCCAGCACCCAGAGGGGACTAGCGGGAAATGAGCAGTTCTTC. It specifies CASTQRGLAGNEQFF.

The CDR3: CASSLAPRDEAFF. CDR3 sequence (DNA): TGTGCCAGCAGCTTGGCCCCACGGGATGAAGCTTTCTTT. The chain employs TRBV5-8 and TRBJ1-1; D gene uncertain. The CDR3 is 13 residues long. CDR1 and CDR2 (germline): SGHTS, YDEGEE. Trimming left V 0 bases short and J 7 bases short, with 10 bases between.

This clonotype was seen a handful of times. The J gene is TRBJ1-2, the V gene TRBV29-1; D is perhaps TRBD1 (5 bases). Trimming removed 6 bases at V and 6 bases at J, with 17 bases between. Germline V CDR1 and CDR2: SQVTM, ANQGSEA. This CDR3 spans 13 amino acids. CDR3 nucleotide sequence: TGCAGCGTGCCCCCGACAGCCCGCGATGGCTACACCTTC. Its protein is CSVPPTARDGYTF.

The chain couples TRBV11-2 to TRBJ2-1; 8 nucleotides match TRBD1. The ends lost 4 bases at V and 9 bases at J; junction bases unmatched: 11. CDR3 length: 15 amino acids. The germline V gene encodes CDR1 SGHAT and CDR2 FQNNGV. In DNA, the CDR3 is TGTGCCAGCAGCTCCCACATACAGGGGGTTAGTGAGCAGTTCTTC. This sequence encodes CASSSHIQGVSEQFF.

This sequence joins TRBV4-2 and TRBJ2-5, with D hard to call. Germline assignment: CDR1 LGHNA and CDR2 YNFKEQ. Trimming shortened V by 0 bases and J by 4 bases, and 18 bases separated the two germline ends. The CDR3 is 17 amino acids. This CDR3 reads CASSQDRVTVGLETQYF. The DNA for the CDR3 is TGTGCCAGCAGCCAAGATCGGGTAACGGTAGGCTTAGAGACCCAGTACTTC.

This clonotype was recorded a few times. The chain joins TRBV5-1 to TRBJ2-1; TRBD2 might be the D (6 bases). CDR1 is SGHRS, CDR2 YFSETQ, per germline. This CDR3 comprises 15 residues. V was cut by 3 bases and J by 5 bases, with 15 bases left in between. CDR3 protein: CASSWRDPVDNEQFF. CDR3 bases: TGCGCCAGCAGCTGGAGGGACCCCGTTGACAATGAGCAGTTCTTC.

This chain uses TRBV10-3 with TRBJ1-1, with D unresolved. Germline loops: CDR1 ENHRY, CDR2 SYGVKD. The CDR3 sequence is 13 residues long. The ends were cut back, 2 bases at V and 4 bases at J, with 8 bases in the middle. The CDR3 here is CAISEEETTEAFF. In DNA form, the CDR3 reads TGTGCCATCAGTGAGGAGGAGACCACTGAAGCTTTCTTT.

CDR3 in amino acids: CASSTLAGGQQETQYF. The CDR3 region has the DNA TGTGCCAGCAGCACACTTGCGGGAGGGCAGCAAGAGACCCAGTACTTC. The rearrangement joins TRBV12-3 or TRBV12-4 to TRBJ2-5, with 9 nucleotides matching TRBD2. The CDR3 covers 16 residues. V lost 6 bases and J lost 2; bases outside the gene matches: 10.

This clonotype has just a few counts. The V call is TRBV14, the J call TRBJ2-1; TRBD2 is a possible D gene (6 bases). Germline CDR1 reads SGHDN; CDR2 reads FVKESK. CDR3 length equals 16 residues. The V end was cut by 0 bases, the J end by 7 bases, with 16 bases between. CDR3 residues: CASSQDHDGSYNEQFF. The CDR3 coding sequence is TGTGCCAGCAGCCAAGATCATGACGGGAGTTATAATGAGCAGTTCTTC.

There are a few counts of this clonotype. The J gene is TRBJ2-1, the V gene TRBV6-4, with D unresolved. Trimming left V 5 bases short and J 0 bases short, with 14 bases between. CDR1 and CDR2 from the germline V gene are MRHNA and SNTAGT. The CDR3 runs 16 residues. CDR3 region: CASSHDSGFSYNEQFF. CDR3 DNA: TGTGCCAGCAGTCATGACTCCGGGTTCTCCTACAATGAGCAGTTCTTC.

The rearrangement uses TRBV5-5 and TRBJ2-3; 12 bases fit TRBD2. The germline gives CDR1 SGHKS, CDR2 YYEKEE (reference sequence). The CDR3 is 17 residues long. With V trimmed by 0 bases and J by 5 bases, 7 bases remained unmatched. CDR3 amino acids: CASSLGLAGGQGDTQYF. DNA for the CDR3: TGTGCCAGCAGCTTGGGGCTAGCGGGGGGGCAAGGAGATACGCAGTATTTT.

V is TRBV7-2 and J is TRBJ1-5; no clear D gene. V was shortened by 5 bases and J by 1 base, with 12 bases between the two germline ends. The CDR3 is 15 amino acids. Germline CDR1 and CDR2: SGHTA and FQGNSA. Here the CDR3 reads CASSQRAVSNQPQHF. Here the CDR3 DNA reads TGTGCCAGCAGCCAAAGGGCGGTGAGCAATCAGCCCCAGCATTTT.

The chain links TRBV18 to TRBJ2-7; the match to TRBD1 covers 7 bases. This CDR3 is 14 amino acids long. Germline V gives CDR1 KGHSH, CDR2 LQKENI. The J segment lost 4 bases and the V segment lost 3 bases, leaving 6 bases of the junction unmatched. The CDR3 coding sequence is TGTGCCAGCTCACCGGTCGGGACAGAATACGAGCAGTACTTC. It yields the protein CASSPVGTEYEQYF.

This chain links TRBV3-1 with TRBJ2-5; unclear D gene. This CDR3 has 12 amino acids. The germline CDR1 and CDR2 sequences are LGHDT and YNNKEL (reference sequence). V was pared by 3 bases and J by 5 bases, with 7 bases between. CDR3 sequence reads: CASSQVPETQYF. The CDR3 coding sequence is TGTGCCAGCAGCCAGGTCCCTGAGACCCAGTACTTC.

This clonotype was observed a handful of times. V and J are TRBV5-1 and TRBJ1-2; the match to TRBD1 covers 7 bases. V dropped 3 bases and J dropped 4; count of bases not matched to a gene: 9. Germline CDR1 reads SGHRS; CDR2 reads YFSETQ. CDR3 length equals 15 residues. The CDR3 protein is CASSSTGTALYGYTF. As DNA, the CDR3 is TGCGCCAGCAGCTCAACCGGGACAGCGCTCTATGGCTACACCTTC.